One sample yielded the 8 T cell receptor beta chains listed below, sequenced in a study of blood T cell repertoires in COVID-19. The protocol was immunoSEQ multiplex PCR, while the TCRdb copy is restricted to in-frame clones and leaves out a portion. The sample records 150,000 or so clones, around 82% being singletons. The sequencing input was peripheral blood. Every receptor here comes from a woman in her sixties with acute or convalescent COVID-19.

This chain links TRBV5-4 with TRBJ2-5, with 7 bases matching TRBD1. Per germline, CDR1 SGHNT and CDR2 YYREEE (reference sequence). Trimming took 2 bases from V and 0 from J; bases not matched to a gene: 1. The CDR3 runs 14 residues. CDR3: CASSLGTDQETQYF. The DNA for the CDR3 is TGTGCCAGCAGCTTAGGGACAGACCAAGAGACCCAGTACTTC.

V gene TRBV28 combines with J gene TRBJ1-1; D is perhaps TRBD1 (6 bases). The V gene's germline CDR1 is MDHEN and CDR2 SYDVKM. CDR3 length: 14 amino acids. V was pared by 6 bases and J by 0 bases, with 11 bases between. The CDR3, as DNA: TGTGCCAGCAGAACAGGGATGATGAACACTGAAGCTTTCTTT. Translating gives CASRTGMMNTEAFF. Drawing the rest from reference TRBV28 and TRBJ1-1, the complete variable domain is DVKVTQSSRYLVKRTGEKVFLECVQDMDHENMFWYRQDPGLGLRLIYFSYDVKMKEKGDIPEGYSVSREKKERFSLILESASTNQTSMYLCASRTGMMNTEAFFGQGTRLTVV.

This chain joins TRBV20-1 and TRBJ1-5; D not certain. CDR1 and CDR2 from the germline V gene are DFQATT and SNEGSKA (reference sequence). CDR3 length: 14 amino acids. Trimming removed 3 bases at V and 4 bases at J, with 13 bases between. CDR3 protein: CSASRQANNQPQHF. DNA for the CDR3: TGCAGTGCTAGTAGGCAGGCGAATAATCAGCCCCAGCATTTT.

The rearrangement links TRBV5-1 to TRBJ1-1; D possibly corresponds to TRBD1 (5 bases). The V gene's germline CDR1 is SGHRS and CDR2 YFSETQ. V was pared by 0 bases and J by 13 bases, with 10 bases between. The CDR3 spans 11 residues. CDR3 sequence (DNA): TGCGCCAGCAGCTTGGACAGGAAGCTTTTCTTT. Amino acids: CASSLDRKLFF.

The rearrangement links TRBV4-1 to TRBJ2-7; TRBD2 matches at 7 bases. Germline values: CDR1 MGHRA, CDR2 YSYEKL. Losses at the gene ends were 0 bases for V and 5 bases for J; bases not matched to a gene: 7. The CDR3 loop spans 15 amino acids. The CDR3 is CASSQDSMSGNEQYF. CDR3 sequence (DNA): TGCGCCAGCAGCCAAGATAGTATGAGCGGGAACGAGCAGTACTTC.

V usage is TRBV28 and J usage is TRBJ1-3; 9 positions agree with TRBD1. The CDR3 has 13 amino acids. Germline V lookup: CDR1 MDHEN, CDR2 SYDVKM. The V and J ends lost 7 bases and 5 bases, in that order; junction bases with no gene match: 3. CDR3 bases: TGTGCCAGCACCACAGGGGGCCGAAACACCATATATTTT. Its protein product is CASTTGGRNTIYF.

The V call is TRBV10-3, the J call TRBJ2-2, with 10 bases matching TRBD1. This CDR3 contains 18 residues. Per the germline V gene, CDR1 is ENHRY and CDR2 is SYGVKD. V was pared by 7 bases and J by 0 bases, with 11 bases of the junction left unmatched. This CDR3 is CAIKGVTGGASNTGELFF. The CDR3 DNA reads as TGTGCCATCAAGGGGGTGACAGGGGGCGCGTCGAACACCGGGGAGCTGTTTTTT.

The CDR3 coding sequence is TGTGCCAGCAGAGCCGGGAATGAGCAGTTCTTC. Encoded protein: CASRAGNEQFF. The V call is TRBV2, the J call TRBJ2-1; D ambiguous. The CDR3 covers 11 residues. V lost 6 bases and J lost 7, with 7 bases in between. The germline CDR1 and CDR2 sequences are SNHLY and FYNNEI.